This T cell receptor (beta chain) originates from a study of blood T cell repertoires in COVID-19. Study details: Some COVID-19 samples were acute and others convalescent; all came from the United States, Italy and Spain. Sample material is recorded as cDNA or gDNA derived from T cells, B-cell-depleted T cells, or PBMCs.

Data came from immunoSEQ multiplex PCR; TCRdb stores just in-frame clones and leaves some out. The sample consists of under 250,000 clones, about 84% of them appearing once. V lost 4 bases to trimming and J lost 0 bases; unmatched junction nucleotides: 5. The CDR3 is 15 amino acids. CDR1 is SGHRS and CDR2 is YFSETQ in the germline V gene. Ages ranged from roughly 18 to 100 years, with residence in more than 20 US areas. Cohorts were determined from participant-reported clinical history. The specimen was PBMCs or T cells enriched from blood (not recorded which). This TCR was sampled from a man younger than 45 with acute COVID-19. J is TRBJ2-7 and V is TRBV5-1; 9 nucleotides agree with TRBD1. This CDR3 is CASSPGQGNSYEQYF. For the CDR3, the DNA is TGCGCCAGCAGCCCTGGACAGGGGAACTCCTACGAGCAGTACTTC.